The clone carrying this T cell receptor beta chain was seen many times. Its antigen is unidentified. The sample originates from a study of T cells in Graves' hyperthyroidism and ophthalmopathy. Findings and limits, study-wide: Ophthalmopathy cases were set apart from stable hyperthyroidism by a 13 V-J model. The majority of expanded thyroid clonotypes above 0.001 also appeared in blood.

Germline values: CDR1 MRHNA, CDR2 SNTAGT. The length of the CDR3 is 18 residues. Trimming stripped 5 bases from V and 3 bases from J, with 22 bases between. Any patient presenting with uncontrolled infection, other autoimmune disease, pregnancy or lactation was left out. RNA transcripts served as the template for amplifying TCR beta CDR3 regions. The HTBI primer set was used in a first-round RT-PCR of the TCR CDR3. A single record per CDR3 protein comes from TCRdb applying MiXCR to the multiplex PCR reads. In the table there are almost 250,000 distinct CDR3 sequences, approximately 23% of which are singletons.

V usage is TRBV6-4 and J usage is TRBJ2-2, with D tentatively TRBD2 (6 bases). Input material: blood. The sequence came from a woman aged 35 to 49 with Graves' ophthalmopathy. The DNA of the CDR3 is TGTGCCAGCAGTCCCCTCGGGGTGGCGCGGGAATACACCGGGGAGCTGTTTTTT. It specifies CASSPLGVAREYTGELFF.